The rows below give T cell receptor beta chains drawn from one sample of a study of ipilimumab plus nivolumab after autologous stem cell transplantation. Libraries were prepared by immunoSEQ multiplex PCR; TCRdb keeps only in-frame clonotypes and omits some of them. The sample records some 17,000 clones, 80% being singletons. The source material was PBMCs, sampled in a trial of ipilimumab plus nivolumab as post-transplant consolidation. The receptors were sampled from a male donor with diffuse large B-cell lymphoma. Each CDR3 is given with its conserved first and last residue. A D gene is named only where the DNA matches it firmly. Clone size, where shown, is once, few, many, or a class for clones that have expanded.

cdr3_length	d_call	clone_size	v_call	j_call	cdr3_aa	cdr3_nt
13	TRBD1	NA	TRBV6-6	TRBJ1-2	CASRDREFNGYTF	TGTGCCAGCCGGGACAGGGAATTCAATGGCTACACCTTC
12	NA	NA	TRBV6-1	TRBJ2-7	CASSGEAYEQYF	TGTGCCAGTTCGGGGGAAGCCTACGAGCAGTACTTC
15	NA	NA	TRBV9	TRBJ2-2	CASKPDGEPTGELFF	TGTGCCAGCAAGCCGGATGGCGAACCTACCGGGGAGCTGTTTTTT
13	NA	NA	TRBV2	TRBJ2-5	CASGGALTETQYF	TGTGCCAGCGGGGGGGCTCTAACGGAGACCCAGTACTTC
15	TRBD1	NA	TRBV19	TRBJ2-7	CASSKKGTASYEQYF	TGTGCCAGTAGTAAAAAAGGGACAGCCTCCTACGAGCAGTACTTC
17	TRBD2	NA	TRBV9	TRBJ2-5	CASSAGTSGGLQETQYF	TGTGCCAGCAGCGCCGGGACTAGCGGGGGACTCCAAGAGACCCAGTACTTC
16	NA	NA	TRBV5-1	TRBJ2-2	CASSLEGRVDTGELFF	TGCGCCAGCAGCTTGGAGGGCAGGGTTGACACCGGGGAGCTGTTTTTT
17	TRBD1	NA	TRBV7-9	TRBJ2-1	CASSPHKDRAYYNEQFF	TGTGCCAGCAGCCCGCACAAGGACAGGGCTTACTACAATGAGCAGTTCTTC
12	TRBD2	NA	TRBV29-1	TRBJ2-3	CSVDGGGDTQYF	TGCAGCGTCGACGGCGGGGGTGATACGCAGTATTTT
11	NA	NA	TRBV20-1	TRBJ2-1	CSAVPRHEQFF	TGCAGTGCCGTGCCTAGGCATGAGCAGTTCTTC
15	NA	NA	TRBV5-1	TRBJ2-6	CASSLDQPGANVLTF	TGCGCCAGCAGCTTGGACCAGCCTGGGGCCAACGTCCTGACTTTC
13	TRBD1	NA	TRBV27	TRBJ1-4	CASSRQGAEKLFF	TGTGCCAGCAGTCGACAGGGGGCTGAAAAACTGTTTTTT
15	TRBD1	few	TRBV19	TRBJ2-1	CASSPTGGLHNEQFF	TGTGCCAGTAGTCCGACAGGGGGTCTCCACAATGAGCAGTTCTTC
15	TRBD2	NA	TRBV13	TRBJ2-3	CASSSGLAGTDTQYF	TGTGCCAGCAGCTCGGGACTAGCGGGGACAGATACGCAGTATTTT